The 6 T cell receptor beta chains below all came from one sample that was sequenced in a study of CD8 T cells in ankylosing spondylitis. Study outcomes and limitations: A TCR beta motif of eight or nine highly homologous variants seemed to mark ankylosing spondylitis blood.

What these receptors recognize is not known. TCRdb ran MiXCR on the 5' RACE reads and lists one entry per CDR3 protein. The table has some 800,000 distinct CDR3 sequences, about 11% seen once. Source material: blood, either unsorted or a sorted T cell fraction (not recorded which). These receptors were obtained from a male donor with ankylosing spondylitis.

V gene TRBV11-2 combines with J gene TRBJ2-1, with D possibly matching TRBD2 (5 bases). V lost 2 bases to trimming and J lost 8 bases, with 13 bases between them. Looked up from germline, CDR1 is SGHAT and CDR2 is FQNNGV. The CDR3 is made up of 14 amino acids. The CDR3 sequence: CASSLNSGGDEQFF. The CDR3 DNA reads TGTGCCAGCAGCTTAAACAGCGGCGGCGATGAGCAGTTCTTC. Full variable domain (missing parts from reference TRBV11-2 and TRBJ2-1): EAGVAQSPRYKIIEKRQSVAFWCNPISGHATLYWYQQILGQGPKLLIQFQNNGVVDDSQLPKDRFSAERLKGVDSTLKIQPAKLEDSAVYLCASSLNSGGDEQFFGPGTRLTVL.

CDR3 residues: CSANVRVADTQYF. The CDR3 DNA reads TGCAGTGCTAATGTTCGGGTAGCAGATACGCAGTATTTT. This sequence joins TRBV20-1 and TRBJ2-3, with D unresolved. V was trimmed by 4 bases and J by 4 bases, leaving 12 bases between them. CDR1 and CDR2 (germline): DFQATT, SNEGSKA (reference sequence). This CDR3 region has 13 residues.

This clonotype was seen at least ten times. CDR3 in DNA: TGCAGCGGTTGGGCTAGCGGGAGGGCCGTAAGAGAGCAGTTCTTC. Translating gives CSGWASGRAVREQFF. The chain uses TRBV29-1 and TRBJ2-1; 12 nucleotides agree with TRBD2. This CDR3 has 15 residues. Germline lookup yields CDR1 SQVTM and CDR2 ANQGSEA. J gave up 10 bases and V 7 bases, and 14 bases lay outside the gene matches.

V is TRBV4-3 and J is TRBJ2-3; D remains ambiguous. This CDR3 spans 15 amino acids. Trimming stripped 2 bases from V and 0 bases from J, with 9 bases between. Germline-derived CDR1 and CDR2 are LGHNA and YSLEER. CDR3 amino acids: CASSQSGLSTDTQYF. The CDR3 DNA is TGCGCCAGCAGCCAATCGGGCCTTAGCACAGATACGCAGTATTTT.

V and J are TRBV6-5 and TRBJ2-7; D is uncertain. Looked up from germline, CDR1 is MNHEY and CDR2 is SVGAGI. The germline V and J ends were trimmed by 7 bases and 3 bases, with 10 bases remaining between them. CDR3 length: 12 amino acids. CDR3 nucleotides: TGTGCCAGCAATAAGTGGGGCTACGAGCAGTACTTC. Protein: CASNKWGYEQYF.

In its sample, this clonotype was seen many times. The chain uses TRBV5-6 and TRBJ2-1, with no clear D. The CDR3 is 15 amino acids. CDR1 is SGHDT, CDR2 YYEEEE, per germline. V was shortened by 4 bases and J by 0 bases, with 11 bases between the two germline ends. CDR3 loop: CASSLTVSSYNEQFF. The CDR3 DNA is TGTGCCAGCAGCCTAACAGTCAGCTCCTACAATGAGCAGTTCTTC.